This T cell receptor beta chain was captured in a study of T cell changes during pregnancy in multiple sclerosis. Sequenced by immunoSEQ multiplex PCR; TCRdb stores in-frame clones only, minus some. Among roughly 22,000 clones listed, approximately 90% were seen once. The CDR3 covers 15 residues. Germline assignment: CDR1 SEHNR and CDR2 FQNEAQ (reference sequence). V lost 3 bases and J lost 5; bases outside the gene matches: 4. This TCR came from a female donor in good health, enrolled as a control in a pregnancy study. Sequencing was performed on CD4+ T cells from peripheral blood mononuclear cells, taken in the first trimester of pregnancy. The chain is built from TRBV7-9 and TRBJ2-5, with TRBD1 matching 12 bases. The CDR3: CASSLGDRGRETQYF. In nucleotides, the CDR3 is TGTGCCAGCAGCTTGGGGGACAGGGGGCGGGAGACCCAGTACTTC.